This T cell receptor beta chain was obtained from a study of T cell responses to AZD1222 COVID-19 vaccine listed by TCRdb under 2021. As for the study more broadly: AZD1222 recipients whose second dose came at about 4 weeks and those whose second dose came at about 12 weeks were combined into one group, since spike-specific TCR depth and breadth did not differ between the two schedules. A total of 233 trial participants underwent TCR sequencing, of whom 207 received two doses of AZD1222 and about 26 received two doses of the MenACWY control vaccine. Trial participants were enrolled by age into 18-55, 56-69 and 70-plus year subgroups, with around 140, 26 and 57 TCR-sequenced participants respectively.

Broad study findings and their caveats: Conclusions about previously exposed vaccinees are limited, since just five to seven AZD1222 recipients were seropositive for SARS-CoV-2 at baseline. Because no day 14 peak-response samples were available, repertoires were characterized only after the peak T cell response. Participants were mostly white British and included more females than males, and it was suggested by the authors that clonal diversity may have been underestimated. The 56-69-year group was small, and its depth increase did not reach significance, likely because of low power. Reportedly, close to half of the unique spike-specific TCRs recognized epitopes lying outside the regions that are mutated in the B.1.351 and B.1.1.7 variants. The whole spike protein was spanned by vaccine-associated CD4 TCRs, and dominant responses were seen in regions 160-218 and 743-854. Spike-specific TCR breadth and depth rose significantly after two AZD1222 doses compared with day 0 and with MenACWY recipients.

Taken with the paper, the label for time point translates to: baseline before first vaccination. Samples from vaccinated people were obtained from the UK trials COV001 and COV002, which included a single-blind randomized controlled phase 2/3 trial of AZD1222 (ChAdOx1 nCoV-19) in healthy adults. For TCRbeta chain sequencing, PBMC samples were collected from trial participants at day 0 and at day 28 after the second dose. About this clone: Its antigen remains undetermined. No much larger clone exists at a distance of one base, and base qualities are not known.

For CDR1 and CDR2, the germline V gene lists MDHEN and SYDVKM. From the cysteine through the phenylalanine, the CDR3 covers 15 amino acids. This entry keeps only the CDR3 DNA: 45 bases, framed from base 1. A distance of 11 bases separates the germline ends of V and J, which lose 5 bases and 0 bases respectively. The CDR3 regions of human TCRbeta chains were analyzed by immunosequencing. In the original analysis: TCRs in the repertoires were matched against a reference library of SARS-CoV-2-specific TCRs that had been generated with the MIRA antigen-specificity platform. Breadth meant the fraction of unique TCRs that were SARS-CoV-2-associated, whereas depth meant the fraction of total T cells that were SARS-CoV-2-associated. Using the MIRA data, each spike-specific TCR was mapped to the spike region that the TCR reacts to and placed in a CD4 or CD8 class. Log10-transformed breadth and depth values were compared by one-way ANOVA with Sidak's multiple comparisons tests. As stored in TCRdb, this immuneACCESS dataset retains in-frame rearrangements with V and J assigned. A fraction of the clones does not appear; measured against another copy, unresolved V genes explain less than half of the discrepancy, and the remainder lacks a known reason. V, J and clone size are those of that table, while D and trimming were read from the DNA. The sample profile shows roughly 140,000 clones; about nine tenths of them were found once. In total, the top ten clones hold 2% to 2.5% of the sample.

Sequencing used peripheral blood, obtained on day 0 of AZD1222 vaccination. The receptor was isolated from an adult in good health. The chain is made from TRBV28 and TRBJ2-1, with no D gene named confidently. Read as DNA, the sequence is TGTGCCAGCAGTGTTGGGGATAGCTCCTACAATGAGCAGTTCTTC. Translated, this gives CASSVGDSSYNEQFF.